The rows below give T cell receptor beta chains drawn from one sample of a study of shared clonotypes between healthy human individuals. Sequencing used immunoSEQ multiplex PCR; TCRdb keeps in-frame clones, though not all of them. This sample has some 1,100,000 clones; 70% to 80% occur once, and the top ten carry roughly 0.56%. Sequencing used memory CD4+ T cells from PBMCs. Receptors originate from a young man in good health. Some clones in this sample may be carry-over from other donors' samples. Both conserved end residues are part of each CDR3. The D gene is left open where the match is weak. Clone size, where shown, is once, few, many, or a class for clones that have expanded.

v_call,clone_size,j_call,d_call,cdr3_nt,cdr3_aa
TRBV10-3,-,TRBJ2-7,-,TGTGCCCTCGGGTGGGGGGGCGGTTACGAGCAGTACTTC,CALGWGGGYEQYF
TRBV4-3,-,TRBJ2-7,-,TGCGCCAGCAGCCAAGATCCACATTACGAGCAGTACTTC,CASSQDPHYEQYF
TRBV2,few,TRBJ2-7,-,TGTGCCAGCAGTGAAGCTGTCAGGGGAGGCGAGCAGTACTTC,CASSEAVRGGEQYF
TRBV7-2,-,TRBJ2-7,-,TGTGCCAGCACCCAGACCGGACGGATGCTCTACGAGCAGTACTTC,CASTQTGRMLYEQYF
TRBV7-8,-,TRBJ2-1,TRBD2,TGTGCCAGCAGCGTTAGCGGGCCCGGGGACAATGAGCAGTTCTTC,CASSVSGPGDNEQFF
TRBV9,once,TRBJ2-3,-,TGTGCCAGCAGCGTCACCCCCCCGGATACGCAGTATTTT,CASSVTPPDTQYF
TRBV4-1,-,TRBJ2-1,-,TGCGCCAGCAGCTACCTCAGGACTTACAATGAGCAGTTCTTC,CASSYLRTYNEQFF
TRBV6-5,-,TRBJ2-2,-,TGTGCCAGCACCCCTGGTAGCGTCCCCGGGGAGCTGTTTTTT,CASTPGSVPGELFF
TRBV4-1,-,TRBJ2-7,-,TGCGCCAGCAGCCAAGGGCTGGCTCGCGAGCAGTACTTC,CASSQGLAREQYF
TRBV5-4,-,TRBJ2-2,-,TGTGCCAGCAGCTTGGATTTTCAGGGGATAACCGGGGAGCTGTTTTTT,CASSLDFQGITGELFF
TRBV6-4,-,TRBJ1-3,TRBD1,TGTGCCAGCAGTGACTCCGGGACAGCTGGCTCTGGAAACACCATATATTTT,CASSDSGTAGSGNTIYF
TRBV5-1,-,TRBJ2-3,-,TGCGCCAGCGGTGTCCCGGCAGGAGGCACAGATACGCAGTATTTT,CASGVPAGGTDTQYF